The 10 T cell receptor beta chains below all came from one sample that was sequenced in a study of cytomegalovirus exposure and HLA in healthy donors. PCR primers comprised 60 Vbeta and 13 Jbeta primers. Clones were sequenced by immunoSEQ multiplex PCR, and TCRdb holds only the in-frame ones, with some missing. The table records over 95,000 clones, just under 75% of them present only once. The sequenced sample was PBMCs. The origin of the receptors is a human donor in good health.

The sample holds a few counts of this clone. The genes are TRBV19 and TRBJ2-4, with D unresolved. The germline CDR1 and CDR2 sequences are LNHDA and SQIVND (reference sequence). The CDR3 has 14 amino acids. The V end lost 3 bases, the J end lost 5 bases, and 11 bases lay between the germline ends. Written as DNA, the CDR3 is TGTGCCAGTAGTATTCGACTGCAAGAAAACATTCAGTACTTC. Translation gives CASSIRLQENIQYF.

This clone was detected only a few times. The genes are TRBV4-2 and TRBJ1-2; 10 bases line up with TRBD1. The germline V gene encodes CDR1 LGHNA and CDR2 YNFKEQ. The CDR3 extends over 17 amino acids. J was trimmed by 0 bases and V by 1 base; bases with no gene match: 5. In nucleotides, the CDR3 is TGTGCCAGCAGCCAAGCGACAGGGGGCCGAGCTAACTATGGCTACACCTTC. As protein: CASSQATGGRANYGYTF.

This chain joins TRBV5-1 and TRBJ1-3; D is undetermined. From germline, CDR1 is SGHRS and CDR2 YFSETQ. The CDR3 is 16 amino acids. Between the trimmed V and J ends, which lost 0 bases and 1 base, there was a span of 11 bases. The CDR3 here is CASSLGTLQSGNTIYF. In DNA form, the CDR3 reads TGCGCCAGCAGCTTGGGAACCTTACAGTCTGGAAACACCATATATTTT.

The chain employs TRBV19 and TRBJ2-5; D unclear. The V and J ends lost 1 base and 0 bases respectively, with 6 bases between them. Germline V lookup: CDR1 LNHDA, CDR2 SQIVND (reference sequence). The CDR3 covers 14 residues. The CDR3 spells CASSIGGNQETQYF. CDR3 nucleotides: TGTGCCAGTAGTATAGGAGGTAACCAAGAGACCCAGTACTTC.

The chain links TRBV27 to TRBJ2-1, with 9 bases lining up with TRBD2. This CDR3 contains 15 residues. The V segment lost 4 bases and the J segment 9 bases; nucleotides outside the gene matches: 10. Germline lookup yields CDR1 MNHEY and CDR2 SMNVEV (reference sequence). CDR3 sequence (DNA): TGTGCCAGCAGTTCCCCTGGGACTAGCACAGTTGAGCAGTTCTTC. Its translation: CASSSPGTSTVEQFF.

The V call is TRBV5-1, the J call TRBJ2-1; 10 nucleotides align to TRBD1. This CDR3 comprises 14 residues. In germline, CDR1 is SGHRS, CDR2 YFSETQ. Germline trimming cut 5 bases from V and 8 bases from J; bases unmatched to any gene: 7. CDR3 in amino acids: CASRTGGVFYEQFF. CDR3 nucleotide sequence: TGCGCCAGCAGGACAGGGGGCGTTTTTTATGAGCAGTTCTTC.

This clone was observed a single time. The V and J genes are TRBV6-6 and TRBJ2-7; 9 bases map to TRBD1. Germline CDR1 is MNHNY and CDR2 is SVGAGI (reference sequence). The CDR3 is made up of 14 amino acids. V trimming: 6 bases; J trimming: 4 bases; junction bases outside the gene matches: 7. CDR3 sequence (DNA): TGTGCCAGCAGCCCCCCGGGACAGGGATACGAGCAGTACTTC. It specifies CASSPPGQGYEQYF.

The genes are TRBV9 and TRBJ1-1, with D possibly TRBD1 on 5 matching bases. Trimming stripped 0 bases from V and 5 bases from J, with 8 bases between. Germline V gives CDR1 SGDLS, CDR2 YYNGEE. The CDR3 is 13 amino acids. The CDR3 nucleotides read TGTGCCAGCAGCGTAGCTCCAGGGACTGAAGCTTTCTTT. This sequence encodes CASSVAPGTEAFF.

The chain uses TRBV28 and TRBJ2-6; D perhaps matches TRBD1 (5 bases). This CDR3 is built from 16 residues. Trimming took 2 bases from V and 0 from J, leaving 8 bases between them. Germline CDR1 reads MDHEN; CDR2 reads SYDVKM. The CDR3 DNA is TGTGCCAGCAGTTTACCCGGACACTCTGGGGCCAACGTCCTGACTTTC. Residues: CASSLPGHSGANVLTF.

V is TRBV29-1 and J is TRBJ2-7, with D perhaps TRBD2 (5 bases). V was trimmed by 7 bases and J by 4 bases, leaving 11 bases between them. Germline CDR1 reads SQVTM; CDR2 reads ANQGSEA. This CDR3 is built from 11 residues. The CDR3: CSGLTLYEQYF. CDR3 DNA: TGCAGCGGACTAACCTTATACGAGCAGTACTTC.